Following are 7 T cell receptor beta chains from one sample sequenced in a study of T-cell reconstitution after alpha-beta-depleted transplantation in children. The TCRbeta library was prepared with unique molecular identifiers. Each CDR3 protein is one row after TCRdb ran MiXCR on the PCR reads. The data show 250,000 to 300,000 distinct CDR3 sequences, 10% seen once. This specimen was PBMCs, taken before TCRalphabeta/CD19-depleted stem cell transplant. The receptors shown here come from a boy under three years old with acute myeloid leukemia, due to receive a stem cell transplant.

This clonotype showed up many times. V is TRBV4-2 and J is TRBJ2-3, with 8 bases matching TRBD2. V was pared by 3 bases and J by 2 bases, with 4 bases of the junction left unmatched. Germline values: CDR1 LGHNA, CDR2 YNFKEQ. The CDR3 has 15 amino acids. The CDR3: CASSHIAGNTDTQYF. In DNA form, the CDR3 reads TGTGCCAGCAGCCATATAGCGGGAAACACAGATACGCAGTATTTT.

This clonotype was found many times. The CDR3 DNA follows: TGTGCCAGCAGGGGACTACAGAATGAGCAGTTCTTC. It specifies CASRGLQNEQFF. The gene calls are TRBV7-9 and TRBJ2-1; 7 bases are shared with TRBD2. This CDR3 is built from 12 residues. CDR1 and CDR2 (germline): SEHNR, FQNEAQ (reference sequence). Losses at the gene ends were 6 bases for V and 7 bases for J; bases not matched to a gene: 3.

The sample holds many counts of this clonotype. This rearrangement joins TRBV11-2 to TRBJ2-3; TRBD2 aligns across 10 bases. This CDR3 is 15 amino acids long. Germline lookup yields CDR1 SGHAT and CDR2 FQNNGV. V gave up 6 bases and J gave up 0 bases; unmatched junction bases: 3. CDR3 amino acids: CASSPTSGSTDTQYF. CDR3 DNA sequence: TGTGCCAGCAGTCCGACTAGCGGGAGCACAGATACGCAGTATTTT.

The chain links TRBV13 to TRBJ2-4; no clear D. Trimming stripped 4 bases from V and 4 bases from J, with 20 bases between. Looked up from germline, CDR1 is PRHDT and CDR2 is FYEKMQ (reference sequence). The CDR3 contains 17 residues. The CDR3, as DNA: TGTGCCAGCAGCTGCGGTGGCGACAAGGCGCCTAAAAACATTCAGTACTTC. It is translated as CASSCGGDKAPKNIQYF.

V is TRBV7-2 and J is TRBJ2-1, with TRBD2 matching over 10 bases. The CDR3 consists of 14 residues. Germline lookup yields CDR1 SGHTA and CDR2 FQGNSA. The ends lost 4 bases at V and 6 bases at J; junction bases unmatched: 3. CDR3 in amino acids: CASSSSGSINEQFF. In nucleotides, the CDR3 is TGTGCCAGCAGCTCTAGCGGGAGTATCAATGAGCAGTTCTTC.

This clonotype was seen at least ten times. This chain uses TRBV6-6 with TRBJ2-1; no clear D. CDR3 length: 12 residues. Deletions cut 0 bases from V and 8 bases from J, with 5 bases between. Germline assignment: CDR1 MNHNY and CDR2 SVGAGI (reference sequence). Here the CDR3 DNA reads TGTGCCAGCAGTTACTCGCTCGATGAGCAGTTCTTC. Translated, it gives CASSYSLDEQFF.

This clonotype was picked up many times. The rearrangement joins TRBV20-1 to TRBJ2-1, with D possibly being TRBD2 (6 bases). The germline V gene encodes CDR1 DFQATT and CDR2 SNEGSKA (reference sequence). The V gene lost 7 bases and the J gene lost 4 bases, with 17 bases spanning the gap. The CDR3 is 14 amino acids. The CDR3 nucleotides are TGCAGTGTAATCGGGGGAGTAGTTTACAATGAGCAGTTCTTC. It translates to CSVIGGVVYNEQFF.